This TCR beta chain was documented in a study of TIL therapy for anti-PD-1-resistant metastatic lung cancer. In the study overall: Median patient age was almost 55, ranging roughly 38-75 years. Most patients had lung adenocarcinoma.

This was the immunoSEQ v3 assay. Here immunoSEQ multiplex PCR was the method, and the copy in TCRdb shows in-frame clones only, minus some. The sample consists of about 4,800 clones, 64% of them appearing once. Germline assignment: CDR1 SQVTM and CDR2 ANQGSEA. The CDR3 runs to 14 residues. With 6 bases clipped from V and 2 bases from J, the junction kept 8 bases outside the gene matches. Time point of the sample: pre-treatment sample, taken before nivolumab and TIL therapy. Tumor tissue came from excised metastases, mostly pleural nodules or supraclavicular lymph nodes. Progressing patients received lymphodepletion, expanded TIL infusion and IL-2.

The sample was tumor tissue, taken at baseline. The chain employs TRBV29-1 and TRBJ2-5, with 8 bases fitting TRBD2. The sequence came from a man between 65 and 85 years old with non-small cell lung cancer. DNA of the CDR3: TGCAGCGTGCCCGGGACTAGGGGACAAGAGACCCAGTACTTC. It is translated as CSVPGTRGQETQYF.